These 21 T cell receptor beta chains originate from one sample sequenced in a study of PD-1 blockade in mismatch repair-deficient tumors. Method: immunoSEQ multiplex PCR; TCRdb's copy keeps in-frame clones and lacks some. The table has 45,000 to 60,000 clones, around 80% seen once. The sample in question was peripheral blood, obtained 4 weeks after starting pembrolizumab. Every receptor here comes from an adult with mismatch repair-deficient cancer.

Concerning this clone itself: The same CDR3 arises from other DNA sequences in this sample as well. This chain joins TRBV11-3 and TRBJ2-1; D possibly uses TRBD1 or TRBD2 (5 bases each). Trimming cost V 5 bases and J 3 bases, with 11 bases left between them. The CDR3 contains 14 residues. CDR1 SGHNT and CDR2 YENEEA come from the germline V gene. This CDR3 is CASSLYGGYNEQFF. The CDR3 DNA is TGTGCCAGCAGCCTCTATGGGGGCTACAATGAGCAGTTCTTC.

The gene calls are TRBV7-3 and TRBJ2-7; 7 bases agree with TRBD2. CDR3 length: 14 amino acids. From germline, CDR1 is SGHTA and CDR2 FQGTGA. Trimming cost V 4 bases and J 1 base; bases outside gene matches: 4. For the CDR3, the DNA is TGTGCCAGCAGCTATCAAGCGGGATCCTACGAGCAGTACTTC. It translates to CASSYQAGSYEQYF.

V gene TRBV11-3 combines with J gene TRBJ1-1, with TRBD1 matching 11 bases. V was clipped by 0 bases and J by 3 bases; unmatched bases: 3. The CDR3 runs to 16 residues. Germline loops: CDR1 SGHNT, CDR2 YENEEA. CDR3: CASSLDLGQGDTEAFF. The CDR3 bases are TGTGCCAGCAGCTTAGATTTGGGACAGGGGGACACTGAAGCTTTCTTT.

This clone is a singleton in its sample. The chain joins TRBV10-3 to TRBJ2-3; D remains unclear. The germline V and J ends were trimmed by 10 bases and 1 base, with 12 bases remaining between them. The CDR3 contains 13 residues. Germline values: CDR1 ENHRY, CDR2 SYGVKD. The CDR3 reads CATAGDGTDTQYF. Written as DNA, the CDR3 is TGTGCCACCGCAGGAGACGGCACAGATACGCAGTATTTT.

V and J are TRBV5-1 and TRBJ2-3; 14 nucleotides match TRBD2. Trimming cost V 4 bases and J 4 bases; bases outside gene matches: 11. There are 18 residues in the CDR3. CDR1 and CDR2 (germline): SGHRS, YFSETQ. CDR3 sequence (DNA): TGCGCCAGCAGCAACCCGGGACTAGCGGGAGCTTCCTCAGATACGCAGTATTTT. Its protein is CASSNPGLAGASSDTQYF.

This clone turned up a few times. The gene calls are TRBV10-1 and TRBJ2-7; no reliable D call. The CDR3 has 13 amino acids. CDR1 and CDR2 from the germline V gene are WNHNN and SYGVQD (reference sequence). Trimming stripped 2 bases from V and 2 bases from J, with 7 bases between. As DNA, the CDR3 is TGCGCCAGCAGTGAGGGGTCCACCTACGAGCAGTACTTC. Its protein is CASSEGSTYEQYF.

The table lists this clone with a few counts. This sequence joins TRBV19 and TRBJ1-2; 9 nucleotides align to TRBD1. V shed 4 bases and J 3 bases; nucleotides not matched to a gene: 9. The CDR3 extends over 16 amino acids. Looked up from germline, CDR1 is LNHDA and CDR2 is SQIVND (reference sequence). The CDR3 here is CASSRPTGGDDYGYTF. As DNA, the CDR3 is TGTGCCAGTAGTAGACCCACAGGGGGCGACGACTATGGCTACACCTTC.

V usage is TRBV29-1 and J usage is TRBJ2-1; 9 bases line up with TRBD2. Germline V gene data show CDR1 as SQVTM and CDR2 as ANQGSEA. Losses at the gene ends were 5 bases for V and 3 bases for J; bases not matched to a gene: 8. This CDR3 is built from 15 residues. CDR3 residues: CSVLGPSGVYNEQFF. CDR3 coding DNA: TGCAGCGTTTTGGGGCCTAGCGGGGTCTACAATGAGCAGTTCTTC.

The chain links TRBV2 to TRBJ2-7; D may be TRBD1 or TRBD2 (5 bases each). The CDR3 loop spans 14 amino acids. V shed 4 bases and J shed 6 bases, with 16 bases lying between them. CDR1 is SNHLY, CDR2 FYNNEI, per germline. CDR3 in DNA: TGTGCCAGCAGTGCGGGACCGAGGGGTGGCGAGCAGTACTTC. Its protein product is CASSAGPRGGEQYF.

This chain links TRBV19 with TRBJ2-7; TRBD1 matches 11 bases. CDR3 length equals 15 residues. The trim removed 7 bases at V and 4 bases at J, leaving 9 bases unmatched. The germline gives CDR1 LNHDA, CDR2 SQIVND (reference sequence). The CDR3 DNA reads TGTGCCAGTAAGAGAACCGGGACAGGGGGATACGAGCAGTACTTC. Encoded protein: CASKRTGTGGYEQYF.

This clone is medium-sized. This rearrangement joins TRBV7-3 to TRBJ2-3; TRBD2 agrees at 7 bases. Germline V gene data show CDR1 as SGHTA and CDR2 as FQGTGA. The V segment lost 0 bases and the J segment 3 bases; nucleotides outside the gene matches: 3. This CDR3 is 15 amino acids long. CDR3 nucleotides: TGTGCCAGCAGCTTAACGGCGGGAGAAACAGATACGCAGTATTTT. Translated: CASSLTAGETDTQYF.

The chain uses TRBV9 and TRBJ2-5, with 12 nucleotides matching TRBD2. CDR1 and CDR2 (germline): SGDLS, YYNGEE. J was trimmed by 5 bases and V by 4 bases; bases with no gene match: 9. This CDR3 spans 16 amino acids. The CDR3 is CASSPSTSGSGETQYF. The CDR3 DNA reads TGTGCCAGCAGCCCCTCGACTAGCGGGAGTGGGGAGACCCAGTACTTC.

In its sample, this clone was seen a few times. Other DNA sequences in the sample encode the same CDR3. DNA of the CDR3: TGTGCCAGCAGTCCTAAACCGGACGGAAACACCATATATTTT. Its protein product is CASSPKPDGNTIYF. The chain carries TRBV6-1 and TRBJ1-3; no reliable D call. The CDR3 has 14 residues. CDR1 and CDR2 from the germline V gene are MNHNS and SASEGT. V dropped 5 bases and J dropped 4 bases, with 12 bases sitting between them.

CDR3 sequence reads: CAWSLRAGRRETQYF. Written as DNA, the CDR3 is TGTGCCTGGAGTCTCAGGGCAGGGAGGCGAGAGACCCAGTACTTC. This rearrangement joins TRBV30 to TRBJ2-5, with D tentatively TRBD2 (6 bases). The ends were cut back, 2 bases at V and 4 bases at J, with 17 bases in the middle. The CDR3 spans 15 residues. Germline V gene sequence: CDR1 GTSNPN, CDR2 SVGIG (reference sequence).

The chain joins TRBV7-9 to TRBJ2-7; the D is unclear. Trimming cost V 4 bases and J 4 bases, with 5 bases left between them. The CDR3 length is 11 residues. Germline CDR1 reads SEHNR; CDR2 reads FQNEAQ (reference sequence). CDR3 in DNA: TGTGCCAGCAGCTCATTATACGAGCAGTACTTC. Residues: CASSSLYEQYF. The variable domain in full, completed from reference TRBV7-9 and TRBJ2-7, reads DTGVSQNPRHKITKRGQNVTFRCDPISEHNRLYWYRQTLGQGPEFLTYFQNEAQLEKSRLLSDRFSAERPKGSFSTLEIQRTEQGDSAMYLCASSSLYEQYFGPGTRLTVT.

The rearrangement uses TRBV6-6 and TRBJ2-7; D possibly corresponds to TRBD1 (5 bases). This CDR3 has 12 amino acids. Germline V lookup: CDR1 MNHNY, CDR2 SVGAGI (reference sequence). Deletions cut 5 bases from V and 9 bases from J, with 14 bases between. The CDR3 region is CASSTRVGSQYF. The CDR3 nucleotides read TGTGCCAGCAGTACCAGGGTTGGCTCGCAGTACTTC.

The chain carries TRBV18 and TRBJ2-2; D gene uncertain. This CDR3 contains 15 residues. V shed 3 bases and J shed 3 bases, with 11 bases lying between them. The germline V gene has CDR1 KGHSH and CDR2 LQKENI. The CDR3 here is CASSPLQSYTGELFF. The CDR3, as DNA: TGTGCCAGCTCACCGCTTCAATCGTACACCGGGGAGCTGTTTTTT.

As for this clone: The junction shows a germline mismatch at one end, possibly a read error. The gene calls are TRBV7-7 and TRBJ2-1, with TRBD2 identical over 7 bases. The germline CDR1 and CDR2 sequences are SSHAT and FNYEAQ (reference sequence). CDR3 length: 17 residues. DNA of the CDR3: TGTGCTAGCAGCCCTGAGCTGGCGGGGGATTCCTACAATGAGCAGTTCTTC. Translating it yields CASSPELAGDSYNEQFF.

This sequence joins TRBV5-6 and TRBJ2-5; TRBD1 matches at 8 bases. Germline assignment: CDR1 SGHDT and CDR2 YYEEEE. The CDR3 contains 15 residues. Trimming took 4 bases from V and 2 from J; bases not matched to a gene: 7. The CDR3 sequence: CASSPDRALQETQYF. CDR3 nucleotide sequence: TGTGCCAGCAGCCCGGACAGGGCGTTACAAGAGACCCAGTACTTC.

The CDR3 coding sequence is TGTGCCAGCAGCTCTAGAGACAGGGTTCACGAGCAGTACTTC. It yields the protein CASSSRDRVHEQYF. The chain has TRBV7-2 and TRBJ2-7; 7 nucleotides align to TRBD1. Germline V CDR1 and CDR2: SGHTA, FQGNSA. Unmatched junction bases numbered 8, after V lost 4 bases and J lost 5 bases. The CDR3 contains 14 residues.

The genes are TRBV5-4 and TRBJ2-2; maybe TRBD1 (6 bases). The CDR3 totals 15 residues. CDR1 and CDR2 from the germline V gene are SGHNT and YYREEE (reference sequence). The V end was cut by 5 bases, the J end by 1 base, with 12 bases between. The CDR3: CASRKGQKNTGELFF. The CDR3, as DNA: TGTGCCAGCAGAAAAGGACAGAAGAACACCGGGGAGCTGTTTTTT.